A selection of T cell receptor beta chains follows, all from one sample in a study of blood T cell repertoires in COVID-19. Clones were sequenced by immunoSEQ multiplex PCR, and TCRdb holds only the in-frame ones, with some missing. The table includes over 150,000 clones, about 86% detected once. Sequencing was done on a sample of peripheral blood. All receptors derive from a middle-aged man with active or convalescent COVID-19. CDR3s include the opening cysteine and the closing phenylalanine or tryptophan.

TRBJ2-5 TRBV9 CASSSSGGAYQETQYF
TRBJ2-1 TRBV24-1 CATSAGGPVEQFF
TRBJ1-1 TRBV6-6 CASSSSDRVGTEAFF
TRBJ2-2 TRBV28 CASRPSGGGVGELFF
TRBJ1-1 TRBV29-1 CSAGGQGMNTEAFF
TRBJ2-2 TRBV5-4 CASSPGTDLTGGTGELFF
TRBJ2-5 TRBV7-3 CASSLSGAQETQYF
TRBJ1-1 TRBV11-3 CASSASGGSTEAFF
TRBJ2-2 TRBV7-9 CASSSQLAANTGELFF
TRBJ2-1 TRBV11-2 CASCRTGNANEQFF
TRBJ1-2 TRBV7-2 CASSPQSPGTAYGYTF
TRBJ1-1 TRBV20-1 CSARDKGEAFF
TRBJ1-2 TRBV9 CASSVGNGEAMGYTF
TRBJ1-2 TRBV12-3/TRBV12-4 CASSLTGDYGYTF
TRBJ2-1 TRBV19 CASSKINPGTARGNEQFF
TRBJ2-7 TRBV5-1 CASRSTGGSYEQYF
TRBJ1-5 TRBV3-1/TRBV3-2 CASSHQGQPQHF
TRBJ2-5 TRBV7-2 CASSSPGSWETQYF
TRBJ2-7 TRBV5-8 CASSTRTSGIYEQYF
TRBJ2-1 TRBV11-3 CVSSRQIAGGNEQFF
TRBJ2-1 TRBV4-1 CASSRTGNEQFF
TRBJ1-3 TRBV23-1 CASSPPLGASSGNTIYF
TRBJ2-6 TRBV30 CAWSDLPTGDGANVLTF
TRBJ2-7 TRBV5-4 CASSPGGQGAGEQYF
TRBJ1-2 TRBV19 CASTNRDSYYGYTF
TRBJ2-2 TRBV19 CASSIAGGLNTGELFF
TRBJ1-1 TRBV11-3 CASSSQGNTEAFF
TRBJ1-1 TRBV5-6 CASSGARRGTTTEAFF
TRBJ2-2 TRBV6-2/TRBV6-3 CASSYSKNRGLAGTGELFF
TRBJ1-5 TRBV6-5 CASFKQGRGQPQHF
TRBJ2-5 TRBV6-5 CASTIRETQYF
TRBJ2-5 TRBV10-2 CASPIFLGGKETQYF
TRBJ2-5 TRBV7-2 CASRRQGGRETQYF
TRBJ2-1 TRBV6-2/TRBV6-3 CASSSRRGQTTSYNEQFF
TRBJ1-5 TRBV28 CASSFLGADQPQHF
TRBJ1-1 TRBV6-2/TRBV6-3 CASSSHQGQGNAEAFF
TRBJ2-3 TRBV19 CASGDRGLTDTQYF
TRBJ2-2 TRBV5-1 CASSPLGGITGELFF
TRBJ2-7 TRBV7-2 CASSSTSGMTYEQYF
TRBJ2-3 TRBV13 CASSLAVGGRLDTQYF
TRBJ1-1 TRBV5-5 CASSPTGASNTEAFF